This T cell receptor (beta chain) appears in the sequencing data of a study of patients and donors after allogeneic stem cell transplantation. This clonotype was picked up many times. TCRdb reprocessed the RT-PCR reads via MiXCR and lists one record per CDR3 protein. The sample includes 25,000 to 30,000 distinct CDR3 sequences, around 7.9% of them seen just once. This CDR3 is 15 amino acids long. The germline V gene has CDR1 MDHEN and CDR2 SYDVKM. Losses at the gene ends were 2 bases for V and 7 bases for J; bases not matched to a gene: 5. The sequenced sample consisted of blood, either unsorted or a sorted T cell fraction (not recorded which). The chain combines TRBV28 with TRBJ2-1, with TRBD2 matching 10 bases. The source of this sequence is a human donor who was either an allogeneic HSCT recipient or a stem cell or donor lymphocyte infusion donor (not recorded which). It is not recorded whose cells these are; they may come from a transplant donor. CDR3 residues: CASSLGAGGLNEQFF. The CDR3 DNA sequence: TGTGCCAGCAGTTTAGGAGCGGGAGGGCTGAATGAGCAGTTCTTC.